This T cell receptor (beta chain) comes out of a study of CD8 T cell repertoires and HIV-1 epitope variants. V shed 1 base and J shed 8 bases, with 12 bases lying between them. The CDR3 sequence is 14 residues long. The germline V gene has CDR1 SNHLY and CDR2 FYNNEI. Sequencing of TCR beta CDR3 used immunoSEQ survey depth. Only in-frame clones appear in the TCRdb table, and some are missing; sequencing was by immunoSEQ multiplex PCR. The profile shows under 100,000 clones, over 70% of them singletons. Sequenced material: uncultured baseline CD8+ T cells from peripheral blood mononuclear cells (PBMCs). The V and J genes are TRBV2 and TRBJ1-5, with no clear D. The clonotype comes from a male donor with HIV. The chain's CDR3 is CASSEERWQEPQHF. CDR3 nucleotide sequence: TGTGCCAGCAGTGAAGAAAGGTGGCAGGAGCCCCAGCATTTT.